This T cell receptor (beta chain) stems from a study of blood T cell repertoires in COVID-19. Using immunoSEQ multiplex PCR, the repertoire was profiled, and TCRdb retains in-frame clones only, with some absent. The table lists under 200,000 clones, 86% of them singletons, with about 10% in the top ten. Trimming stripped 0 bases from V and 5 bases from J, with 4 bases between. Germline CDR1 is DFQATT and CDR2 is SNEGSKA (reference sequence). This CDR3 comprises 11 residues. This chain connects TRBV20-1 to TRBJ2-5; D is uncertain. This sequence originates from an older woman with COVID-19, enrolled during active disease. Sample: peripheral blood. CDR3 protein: CSARDQETQYF. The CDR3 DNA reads TGCAGTGCTAGAGATCAGGAGACCCAGTACTTC.